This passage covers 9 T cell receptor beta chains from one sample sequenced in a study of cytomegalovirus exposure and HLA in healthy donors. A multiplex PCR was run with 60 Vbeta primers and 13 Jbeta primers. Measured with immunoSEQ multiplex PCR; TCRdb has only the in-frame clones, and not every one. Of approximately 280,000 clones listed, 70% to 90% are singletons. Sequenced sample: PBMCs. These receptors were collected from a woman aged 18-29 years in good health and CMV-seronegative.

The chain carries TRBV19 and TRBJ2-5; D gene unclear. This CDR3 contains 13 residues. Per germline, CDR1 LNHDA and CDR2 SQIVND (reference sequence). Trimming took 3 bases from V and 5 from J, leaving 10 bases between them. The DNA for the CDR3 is TGTGCCAGTAGTATGTCTGACATGGAGACCCAGTACTTC. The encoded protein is CASSMSDMETQYF.

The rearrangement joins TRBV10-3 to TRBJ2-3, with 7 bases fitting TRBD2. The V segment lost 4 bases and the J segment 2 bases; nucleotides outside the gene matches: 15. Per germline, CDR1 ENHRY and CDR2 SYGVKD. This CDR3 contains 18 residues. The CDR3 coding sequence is TGTGCCATCAGTGGGTTAGGGGCGGGGGTTCACTACACAGATACGCAGTATTTT. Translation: CAISGLGAGVHYTDTQYF.

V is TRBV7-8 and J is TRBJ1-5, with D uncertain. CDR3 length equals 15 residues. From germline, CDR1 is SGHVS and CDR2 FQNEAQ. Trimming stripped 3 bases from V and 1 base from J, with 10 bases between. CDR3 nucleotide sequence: TGTGCCAGCAGCTTTTCCGGAGTCAGCAATCAGCCCCAGCATTTT. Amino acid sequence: CASSFSGVSNQPQHF.

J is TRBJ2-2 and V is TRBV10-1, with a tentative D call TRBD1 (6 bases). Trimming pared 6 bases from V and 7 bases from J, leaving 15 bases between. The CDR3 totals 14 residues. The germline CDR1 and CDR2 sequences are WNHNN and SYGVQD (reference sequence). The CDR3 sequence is CASSGRGKDGELFF. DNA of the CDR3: TGCGCCAGCAGCGGTAGGGGGAAGGACGGGGAGCTGTTTTTT.

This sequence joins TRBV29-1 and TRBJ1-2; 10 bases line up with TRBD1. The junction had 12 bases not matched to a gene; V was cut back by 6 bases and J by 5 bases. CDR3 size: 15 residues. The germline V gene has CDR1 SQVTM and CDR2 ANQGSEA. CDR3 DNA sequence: TGCAGCGTGGTTGAATGGGACAGGGGAGGGTATGGCTACACCTTC. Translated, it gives CSVVEWDRGGYGYTF.

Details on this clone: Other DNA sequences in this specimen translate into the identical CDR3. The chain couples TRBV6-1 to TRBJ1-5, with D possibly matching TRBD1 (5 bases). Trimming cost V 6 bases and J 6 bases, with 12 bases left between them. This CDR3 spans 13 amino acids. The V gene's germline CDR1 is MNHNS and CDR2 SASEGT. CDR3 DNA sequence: TGTGCCAGCAGGGATAGGGGCACTCAGCCCCAGCATTTT. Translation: CASRDRGTQPQHF.

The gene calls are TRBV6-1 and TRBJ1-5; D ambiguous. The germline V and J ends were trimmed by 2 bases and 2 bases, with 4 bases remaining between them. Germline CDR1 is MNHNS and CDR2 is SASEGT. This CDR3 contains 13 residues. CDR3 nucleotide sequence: TGTGCCAGCAGTGAATGGCGCAATCAGCCCCAGCATTTT. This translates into CASSEWRNQPQHF.

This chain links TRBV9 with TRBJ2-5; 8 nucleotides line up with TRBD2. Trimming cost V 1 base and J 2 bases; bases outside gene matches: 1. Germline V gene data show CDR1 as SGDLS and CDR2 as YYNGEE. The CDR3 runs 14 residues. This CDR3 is CASSVTGGQETQYF. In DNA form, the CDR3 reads TGTGCCAGCAGCGTAACGGGGGGGCAAGAGACCCAGTACTTC.

This chain's CDR3 is CASSQGGQGIFYEQYF. CDR3 DNA: TGCGCCAGCAGCCAAGGGGGACAGGGGATTTTCTACGAGCAGTACTTC. The rearrangement uses TRBV4-1 and TRBJ2-5; 10 bases agree with TRBD1. The J call may be wrong; the DNA end is better matched by TRBJ2-7. CDR1 is MGHRA, CDR2 YSYEKL, per germline. CDR3 length: 16 amino acids.